This TCR beta chain originates from a study of graft-versus-host responses after intestinal transplantation. Findings and limits, study-wide: Analysis identified GvH clones in recipient marrow, with some appearing first in ileum or blood.

Using immunoSEQ multiplex PCR, the repertoire was profiled, and TCRdb retains in-frame clones only, with some absent. Found here are tens of thousands of clones, roughly 92% of them singletons; the top ten hold around 7.1%. This clone was recorded once. Its antigen is currently unknown. The V end lost 4 bases, the J end lost 4 bases, and 14 bases lay between the germline ends. There are 15 residues in the CDR3. From germline, CDR1 is MDHEN and CDR2 SYDVKM. The gene calls are TRBV28 and TRBJ2-1; a possible D gene is TRBD1 (6 bases). The sequence derives from a human patient who received an intestinal transplant, so some T cells may come from the graft donor. The sample here was bone marrow, taken roughly 110 weeks after intestinal transplantation. CDR3 in DNA: TGTGCCAGCAGTTCCACAGGGCTCGGGTACAATGAGCAGTTCTTC. It translates to CASSSTGLGYNEQFF. Drawing the rest from reference TRBV28 and TRBJ2-1, the complete variable domain is DVKVTQSSRYLVKRTGEKVFLECVQDMDHENMFWYRQDPGLGLRLIYFSYDVKMKEKGDIPEGYSVSREKKERFSLILESASTNQTSMYLCASSSTGLGYNEQFFGPGTRLTVL.